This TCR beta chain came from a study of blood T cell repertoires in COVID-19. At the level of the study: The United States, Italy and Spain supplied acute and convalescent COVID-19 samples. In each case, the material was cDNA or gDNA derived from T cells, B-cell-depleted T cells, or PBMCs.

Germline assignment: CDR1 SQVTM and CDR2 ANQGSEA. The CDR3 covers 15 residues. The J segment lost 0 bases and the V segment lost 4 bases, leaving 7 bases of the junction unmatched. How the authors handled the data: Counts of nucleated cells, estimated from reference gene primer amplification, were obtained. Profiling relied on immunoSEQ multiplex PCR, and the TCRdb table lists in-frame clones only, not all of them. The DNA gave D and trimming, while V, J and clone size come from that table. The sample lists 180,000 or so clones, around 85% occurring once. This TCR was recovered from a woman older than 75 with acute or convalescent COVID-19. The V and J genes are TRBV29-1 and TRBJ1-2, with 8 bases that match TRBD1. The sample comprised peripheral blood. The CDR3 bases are TGCAGCGTTGTAAATCCGGGACAGGCTAACTATGGCTACACCTTC. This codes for CSVVNPGQANYGYTF. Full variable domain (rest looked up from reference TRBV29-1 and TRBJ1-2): SAVISQKPSRDICQRGTSLTIQCQVDSQVTMMFWYRQQPGQSLTLIATANQGSEATYESGFVIDKFPISRPNLTFSTLTVSNMSPEDSSIYLCSVVNPGQANYGYTFGSGTRLTVV.